Below, 27 T cell receptor beta chains from the same sample are listed, as sequenced in a study of radiation and T cells in renal cell carcinoma. Time point in this sample: blood 2 weeks post-SBRT. As to treatment: 15 Gy SBRT to primary tumor, nephrectomy 4 weeks later. Clones were read by immunoSEQ multiplex PCR, and TCRdb kept only the in-frame ones, dropping some. The sample has 25,000 to 30,000 clones, 81% seen once. The sequences come from blood, collected from a patient whose treatment included radiotherapy and nephrectomy. The receptors shown here come from a man aged 55 to 70 with renal cell carcinoma.

This clone has just a few counts. V gene TRBV7-9 combines with J gene TRBJ1-1; TRBD1 agrees at 8 bases. The CDR3 consists of 16 residues. Looked up from germline, CDR1 is SEHNR and CDR2 is FQNEAQ (reference sequence). V gave up 2 bases and J gave up 5 bases; unmatched junction bases: 10. The CDR3 DNA reads as TGTGCCAGCAGCTTACATGGACAGGGCGGGGATACTGAAGCTTTCTTT. This encodes CASSLHGQGGDTEAFF.

The rearrangement links TRBV5-1 to TRBJ1-5; D is unclear. The CDR3 consists of 17 residues. Trimming pared 2 bases from V and 0 bases from J, leaving 15 bases between. From germline, CDR1 is SGHRS and CDR2 YFSETQ. CDR3: CASSFFRRGISNQPQHF. CDR3 sequence (DNA): TGCGCCAGCAGCTTTTTTCGTCGCGGGATTAGCAATCAGCCCCAGCATTTT.

This chain joins TRBV4-3 and TRBJ2-1; TRBD2 is a possible D gene (6 bases). Trimming left V 1 base short and J 6 bases short, with 16 bases between. The CDR3 is 16 amino acids. The germline V gene encodes CDR1 LGHNA and CDR2 YSLEER. CDR3 region: CASSQGRRARINEQFF. The CDR3, as DNA: TGCGCCAGCAGCCAAGGGCGGAGGGCAAGGATCAATGAGCAGTTCTTC.

This clone was detected a few times. The chain is built from TRBV6-6 and TRBJ1-1, with TRBD1 matching 7 bases. The CDR3 sequence is 11 residues long. The V segment lost 8 bases and the J segment 11 bases; nucleotides outside the gene matches: 8. Germline lookup yields CDR1 MNHNY and CDR2 SVGAGI (reference sequence). CDR3 residues: CASWGGQRAFF. Written as DNA, the CDR3 is TGTGCCAGCTGGGGGGGACAGCGTGCTTTCTTT.

The chain links TRBV11-2 to TRBJ1-3, with unresolved D. V was trimmed by 0 bases and J by 11 bases, leaving 23 bases between them. This CDR3 is built from 17 residues. CDR1 is SGHAT and CDR2 is FQNNGV in the germline V gene. The DNA of the CDR3 is TGTGCCAGCAGCTTAGAGGGCTATGGACTGGGGATGAACTCCATATATTTT. The encoded protein is CASSLEGYGLGMNSIYF.

CDR3 in DNA: TGCGCCAGCAGCCTGTTCCAGGCAGGGCACACTGAAGCTTTCTTT. This translates into CASSLFQAGHTEAFF. The chain has TRBV5-1 and TRBJ1-1, with D tentatively TRBD1 (5 bases). Trimming cost V 4 bases and J 3 bases, with 16 bases left between them. The CDR3 has 15 residues. CDR1 is SGHRS, CDR2 YFSETQ, per germline. Supplemented by reference TRBV5-1 and TRBJ1-1, the full variable domain reads KAGVTQTPRYLIKTRGQQVTLSCSPISGHRSVSWYQQTPGQGLQFLFEYFSETQRNKGNFPGRFSGRQFSNSRSEMNVSTLELGDSALYLCASSLFQAGHTEAFFGQGTRLTVV.

The V call is TRBV5-6, the J call TRBJ2-3, with 12 positions matching TRBD2. V dropped 3 bases and J dropped 4; count of bases not matched to a gene: 3. The germline gives CDR1 SGHDT, CDR2 YYEEEE. The CDR3 spans 15 residues. CDR3 coding DNA: TGTGCCAGCAGCTCTGGGACTAGCGGGTCAGATACGCAGTATTTT. Protein sequence: CASSSGTSGSDTQYF.

This chain links TRBV14 with TRBJ1-2; D perhaps matches TRBD1 (6 bases). This CDR3 contains 13 residues. V lost 5 bases, J lost 7 bases, and 14 bases lay in between. Germline lookup yields CDR1 SGHDN and CDR2 FVKESK. CDR3 bases: TGTGCCAGCAGCTTAACAGGGATTTCTGGCTACACCTTC. This codes for CASSLTGISGYTF.

V is TRBV19 and J is TRBJ2-7; 8 positions agree with TRBD1. This CDR3 has 14 residues. V gave up 5 bases and J gave up 2 bases; unmatched junction bases: 5. CDR1 and CDR2 from the germline V gene are LNHDA and SQIVND (reference sequence). This chain's CDR3 is CASSGGQGTYEQYF. The CDR3 DNA follows: TGTGCCAGTAGTGGCGGACAGGGAACCTACGAGCAGTACTTC.

This clone was found a few times. The chain has TRBV5-1 and TRBJ1-1, with no clear D. The V gene's germline CDR1 is SGHRS and CDR2 YFSETQ. The V end was cut by 0 bases, the J end by 0 bases, with 6 bases between. The CDR3 totals 14 residues. CDR3 bases: TGCGCCAGCAGCTTGGTACCGATGAACACTGAAGCTTTCTTT. Its translation: CASSLVPMNTEAFF.

The V gene is TRBV9, the J gene TRBJ1-2; no clear D. CDR3 length: 13 amino acids. Germline loops: CDR1 SGDLS, CDR2 YYNGEE. Trimming shortened V by 0 bases and J by 6 bases, and 9 bases separated the two germline ends. As DNA, the CDR3 is TGTGCCAGCAGCGTAGCCCTACGGCATGGCTACACCTTC. This encodes CASSVALRHGYTF.

The chain joins TRBV15 to TRBJ1-2; D is uncertain. This CDR3 region has 12 residues. V shed 1 base and J shed 2 bases, with 2 bases lying between them. Germline lookup yields CDR1 LNHNV and CDR2 YYDKDF (reference sequence). The CDR3 loop is CATSRANYGYTF. CDR3 nucleotide sequence: TGTGCCACCAGCAGAGCAAACTATGGCTACACCTTC.

This rearrangement joins TRBV7-9 to TRBJ2-3; 9 positions match TRBD2. The CDR3 extends over 16 amino acids. Germline values: CDR1 SEHNR, CDR2 FQNEAQ (reference sequence). With V trimmed by 6 bases and J by 6 bases, 13 bases remained unmatched. The CDR3: CASRPSGRWIPDTQYF. The CDR3 nucleotides are TGTGCCAGCAGACCCAGCGGGAGGTGGATTCCGGATACGCAGTATTTT.

This chain connects TRBV5-1 to TRBJ2-3; tentative D call: TRBD1 (5 bases). Germline-derived CDR1 and CDR2 are SGHRS and YFSETQ. The V end was cut by 5 bases, the J end by 4 bases, with 11 bases between. This CDR3 contains 13 residues. The DNA for the CDR3 is TGCGCCAGCAGTTTCGAACAGGCAGATACGCAGTATTTT. The encoded protein is CASSFEQADTQYF. Full variable domain (rest looked up from reference TRBV5-1 and TRBJ2-3): KAGVTQTPRYLIKTRGQQVTLSCSPISGHRSVSWYQQTPGQGLQFLFEYFSETQRNKGNFPGRFSGRQFSNSRSEMNVSTLELGDSALYLCASSFEQADTQYFGPGTRLTVL.

This clone occurred once. The V gene is TRBV4-3, the J gene TRBJ2-3; no clear D gene. The CDR3 runs to 17 residues. Germline V gene lookup returns CDR1 LGHNA and CDR2 YSLEER. Trimming stripped 0 bases from V and 1 base from J, with 14 bases between. CDR3 loop: CASSQDPQPTGTDTQYF. The DNA of the CDR3 is TGCGCCAGCAGCCAAGATCCCCAGCCGACGGGCACAGATACGCAGTATTTT.

The chain has TRBV7-2 and TRBJ1-3; TRBD1 matches 7 bases. The CDR3 contains 15 residues. CDR1 SGHTA and CDR2 FQGNSA come from the germline V gene. V lost 6 bases to trimming and J lost 4 bases; unmatched junction nucleotides: 9. DNA for the CDR3: TGTGCCAGCAGGGCAAGCGCGGGACAGGGAAACACCATATATTTT. It encodes CASRASAGQGNTIYF.

V is TRBV9 and J is TRBJ1-2, with 7 bases matching TRBD1. The CDR3 runs 15 residues. The V and J ends lost 4 bases and 2 bases, in that order; junction bases with no gene match: 8. CDR1 and CDR2 (germline): SGDLS, YYNGEE. As DNA, the CDR3 is TGTGCCAGCAGCCCAGTGCCGACAGGGAACTATGGCTACACCTTC. Amino acids: CASSPVPTGNYGYTF.

The chain uses TRBV5-5 and TRBJ2-5; no reliable D call. The ends were cut back, 1 base at V and 1 base at J, with 8 bases in the middle. The CDR3 length is 14 residues. Germline V gives CDR1 SGHKS, CDR2 YYEKEE (reference sequence). The CDR3 sequence is CASSLIPIQETQYF. The CDR3 nucleotides are TGTGCCAGCAGCTTGATTCCGATCCAAGAGACCCAGTACTTC.

The genes are TRBV7-2 and TRBJ2-7; TRBD1 matches at 7 bases. With 5 bases clipped from V and 4 bases from J, the junction kept 8 bases outside the gene matches. CDR1 is SGHTA, CDR2 FQGNSA, per germline. CDR3 length equals 14 residues. The CDR3 region is CASSLDRVWYEQYF. CDR3 coding DNA: TGTGCCAGCAGCCTCGACAGGGTTTGGTACGAGCAGTACTTC.

The rearrangement uses TRBV5-6 and TRBJ1-1; the D is unclear. The CDR3 runs to 14 residues. The V gene lost 0 bases and the J gene lost 8 bases, with 14 bases spanning the gap. Germline CDR1 and CDR2: SGHDT and YYEEEE. CDR3 sequence reads: CASSLDSRATEAFF. The CDR3 DNA sequence: TGTGCCAGCAGCTTGGATTCGCGGGCAACGGAAGCTTTCTTT. The whole variable domain, filled in from reference TRBV5-6 and TRBJ1-1, reads DAGVTQSPTHLIKTRGQQVTLRCSPKSGHDTVSWYQQALGQGPQFIFQYYEEEERQRGNFPDRFSGHQFPNYSSELNVNALLLGDSALYLCASSLDSRATEAFFGQGTRLTVV.

The rearrangement links TRBV5-1 to TRBJ2-2; D is uncertain. Trimming took 4 bases from V and 4 from J, leaving 11 bases between them. The CDR3 runs 14 residues. Germline values: CDR1 SGHRS, CDR2 YFSETQ. CDR3 nucleotides: TGCGCCAGCAGCGCCAATTGGGGCACCGGGGAGCTGTTTTTT. This translates into CASSANWGTGELFF.

This clone turned up a few times. This chain links TRBV19 with TRBJ2-2, with D perhaps being TRBD1 or TRBD2 (5 bases each). V was pared by 4 bases and J by 2 bases, with 8 bases between. Germline V gene sequence: CDR1 LNHDA, CDR2 SQIVND (reference sequence). The CDR3 spans 14 residues. CDR3 sequence reads: CASSRGDNTGELFF. Written as DNA, the CDR3 is TGTGCCAGTAGTAGAGGGGATAACACCGGGGAGCTGTTTTTT.

This chain uses TRBV10-3 with TRBJ1-4, with unresolved D. Trimming cost V 4 bases and J 5 bases, with 8 bases left between them. Germline V CDR1 and CDR2: ENHRY, SYGVKD. The CDR3 sequence is 13 residues long. The DNA for the CDR3 is TGTGCCATCAGTGCTGGAGTAAATGAAAAACTGTTTTTT. It translates to CAISAGVNEKLFF.

The rearrangement uses TRBV30 and TRBJ2-7; the D gene could be TRBD1 or TRBD2 (6 bases each). The CDR3 is 12 amino acids. Germline values: CDR1 GTSNPN, CDR2 SVGIG (reference sequence). Trimming took 0 bases from V and 4 from J, leaving 7 bases between them. In DNA, the CDR3 is TGTGCCTGGAGTGTAGGGGGGTACGAGCAGTACTTC. As protein: CAWSVGGYEQYF.

V usage is TRBV7-8 and J usage is TRBJ2-1; no reliable D call. Trimming left V 5 bases short and J 8 bases short, with 7 bases between. The CDR3 spans 11 residues. Germline V lookup: CDR1 SGHVS, CDR2 FQNEAQ. The CDR3, as DNA: TGTGCCAGCAGCGACCCCCATGAGCAGTTCTTC. Its protein product is CASSDPHEQFF.

The CDR3 spells CASSRAVGGEGNYGYTF. CDR3 in DNA: TGCGCCAGCAGTCGAGCGGTAGGAGGAGAGGGTAACTATGGCTACACCTTC. The V call is TRBV5-1, the J call TRBJ1-2; no clear D. V was pared by 5 bases and J by 1 base, with 21 bases between. The CDR3 is 17 residues long. Germline V gene data show CDR1 as SGHRS and CDR2 as YFSETQ.

The chain recombines TRBV5-1 with TRBJ2-1, with a tentative D call TRBD2 (6 bases). V was cut by 8 bases and J by 3 bases, with 24 bases left in between. This CDR3 has 17 residues. Germline lookup yields CDR1 SGHRS and CDR2 YFSETQ. The CDR3 spells CASTGGGRARGYNEQFF. The DNA for the CDR3 is TGCGCCAGTACCGGGGGAGGCAGGGCCCGTGGCTACAATGAGCAGTTCTTC.